A selection of T cell receptor beta chains follows, all from one sample in a study of blood T cell repertoires in COVID-19. The assay was immunoSEQ multiplex PCR, and TCRdb's table has in-frame clones only and misses some. Among 110,000 to 150,000 clones listed, about four fifths were seen once. Sequenced sample: peripheral blood. The receptors derive from a woman of 80 years or more with acute or convalescent COVID-19. CDR3s include the opening cysteine and the closing phenylalanine or tryptophan. Fields, in order: J gene, clone size, D gene, V gene, CDR3 DNA, CDR3 protein. The D gene is left open where the match is weak. Clone size, where shown, is once, few, many, or a class for clones that have expanded.

TRBJ1-1 . . TRBV2 TGTGCCAGCAGTGAGTCAGTCATCGAAGCTTTCTTT CASSESVIEAFF
TRBJ2-7 . . TRBV19 TGTGCCAGTAGTATAGGAATCAGATACGAGCAGTACTTC CASSIGIRYEQYF
TRBJ1-2 . TRBD1 TRBV7-9 TGTGCCAGCAGTCCCGGGACAGGGTATTATGGCTACACCTTC CASSPGTGYYGYTF
TRBJ1-1 few TRBD1 TRBV11-3 TGTGCCAGCAGCTCCCGGACAGGGGAGGCTTTCTTT CASSSRTGEAFF
TRBJ1-1 once TRBD1 TRBV6-2/TRBV6-3 TGTGCCAGCAGCCCCCGGGACAGATTGTCTGAAGCTTTCTTT CASSPRDRLSEAFF
TRBJ2-1 . TRBD2 TRBV2 TGTGCCAGCAGTGAAGGGATAGCGGGGTCCTACAATGAGCAGTTCTTC CASSEGIAGSYNEQFF
TRBJ1-2 . . TRBV2 TGTGCCAGCAGTGTGGCAGGGCCCTATGGCTACACCTTC CASSVAGPYGYTF
TRBJ2-5 . . TRBV7-5 TGTGCCAGAAGCGTCCGACTAGCGGGGGGCCGGTACCAAGAGACCCAGTACTTC CARSVRLAGGRYQETQYF
TRBJ2-1 . . TRBV12-3/TRBV12-4 TGTGCCAGCAGGGAGGTAGATGAGCAGTTCTTC CASREVDEQFF
TRBJ2-7 . TRBD2 TRBV30 TGTGCCTGGAGTAGGAGACTAGCGGGGGGCTACGAGCAGTACTTC CAWSRRLAGGYEQYF
TRBJ1-2 . . TRBV29-1 TGCAGCGTTCTAACAGGGACTAGGGACTATGGCTACACCTTC CSVLTGTRDYGYTF
TRBJ2-7 . . TRBV5-1 TGCGCCAGCAGCCCGATGACAGAAACCTACGAGCAGTACTTC CASSPMTETYEQYF
TRBJ2-3 . . TRBV5-1 TGCGCCAGCAGCTTGGATGGGTCAGGGTACACAGATACGCAGTATTTT CASSLDGSGYTDTQYF
TRBJ2-5 . TRBD1 TRBV9 TGTGCCAGCAGCGTATCCGGGACAGGGGACCAAGAGACCCAGTACTTC CASSVSGTGDQETQYF
TRBJ1-1 . . TRBV11-2 TGTGCCAGCAGCTGGGGGGTTGGGAACACTGAAGCTTTCTTT CASSWGVGNTEAFF
TRBJ1-4 . . TRBV18 TGTGCCAGCTCACCAGGCGGGACGGGGAGAGAAAAACTGTTTTTT CASSPGGTGREKLFF
TRBJ1-1 . . TRBV4-3 TGCGCCAGCAGCCAAGATGGTCGCGGGAACACTGAAGCTTTCTTT CASSQDGRGNTEAFF
TRBJ1-2 . . TRBV4-2 TGTGCCAGCAGCCAAGAATTCAGGGCTCGTGGCTACACCTTC CASSQEFRARGYTF
TRBJ2-3 . TRBD1 TRBV27 TGTGCCAGCAGTATGACAGGGGACACAGATACGCAGTATTTT CASSMTGDTDTQYF
TRBJ1-2 . TRBD1 TRBV7-3 TGTGCCAGCAGCTTGACAGGGGACGGGTATGGCTACACCTTC CASSLTGDGYGYTF
TRBJ1-6 . TRBD1 TRBV5-5 TGTGCCAGCAGCTCGGACAGGGGGAATTCACCCCTCCACTTT CASSSDRGNSPLHF
TRBJ1-2 . . TRBV5-1 TGCGCCAGCAGCTCCTTCTATGGCTACACCTTC CASSSFYGYTF
TRBJ2-1 . TRBD2 TRBV14 TGTGCCAGCAGCCAAGAGGCGGGAGAGGAGCAGTTCTTC CASSQEAGEEQFF
TRBJ2-1 once TRBD2 TRBV5-6 TGTGCCAGCAGCCGACTCCTTCGAGGCGGGGGAACGTACAATGAGCAGTTCTTC CASSRLLRGGGTYNEQFF
TRBJ2-3 . . TRBV5-4 TGTGCCAGCAGCTTGGCGGCAGGTAGCACAGATACGCAGTATTTT CASSLAAGSTDTQYF
TRBJ2-1 . TRBD2 TRBV10-1 TGCGCCAGCAGTGCCCTAGCGGGGATAGGGAAGGAGCAGTTCTTC CASSALAGIGKEQFF
TRBJ2-1 . . TRBV7-3 TGTGCCAGCAGCTTATACGAGTACAATGAGCAGTTCTTC CASSLYEYNEQFF
TRBJ1-1 . . TRBV29-1 TGCAGCGTGGTTATTGGTAGGGGGAACACTGAAGCTTTCTTT CSVVIGRGNTEAFF
TRBJ1-3 once . TRBV7-9 TGTGCCAGCAGGTCTGATAGCTCTGGAAACACCATATATTTT CASRSDSSGNTIYF
TRBJ2-3 . TRBD2 TRBV6-5 TGTGCCAGCACTAGCGGGGCGTCAACAGATACGCAGTATTTT CASTSGASTDTQYF
TRBJ1-2 few . TRBV6-2/TRBV6-3 TGTGCCAGCAGTTATGAGAGTTATGGCTACACCTTC CASSYESYGYTF
TRBJ1-2 . TRBD1 TRBV5-4 TGTGCCAGCGGAGGACAGGGGGTGGGCCATGGCTACACCTTC CASGGQGVGHGYTF
TRBJ2-1 . TRBD2 TRBV15 TGTGCCACCAGCAGGAGGACTAGCACGTACAATGAGCAGTTCTTC CATSRRTSTYNEQFF
TRBJ1-1 . TRBD1 TRBV5-1 TGCGCCAGCAGCTTGGGGACAGGGTGGTATACTGAAGCTTTCTTT CASSLGTGWYTEAFF
TRBJ1-4 . TRBD1 TRBV6-5 TGTGCCAGCAGTCGAAGGGGGCGAGTCGAAAAACTGTTTTTT CASSRRGRVEKLFF
TRBJ2-1 . TRBD2 TRBV5-1 TGCGCCAGCAGCTTGGGACTAGCGGGGGTCAATGAGCAGTTCTTC CASSLGLAGVNEQFF
TRBJ2-3 . TRBD2 TRBV5-6 TGTGCCAGCAGCCTACGAGTAGCGGGGCCCACAGATACGCAGTATTTT CASSLRVAGPTDTQYF
TRBJ1-4 . TRBD1 TRBV5-1 TGCGCCAGCGGCCCAGGGGGCCTTAAAAATGAAAAACTGTTTTTT CASGPGGLKNEKLFF
TRBJ2-5 . TRBD1 TRBV6-1 TGTGCCAGCAGTGACAGGGGGACGGTGGAGACCCAGTACTTC CASSDRGTVETQYF
TRBJ2-5 . TRBD1 TRBV5-1 TGCGCCAGCAGCTCGGCCGACAGGGGGCTCTTTGAGACCCAGTACTTC CASSSADRGLFETQYF
TRBJ2-2 . . TRBV29-1 TGCAGCGTGACCAGGGACAGCGGGCCCGGGGAGCTGTTTTTT CSVTRDSGPGELFF
TRBJ1-5 . . TRBV19 TGTGCCAGTAGTGGGGCCCAGGAAAATCAGCCCCAGCATTTT CASSGAQENQPQHF
TRBJ2-5 . TRBD2 TRBV6-5 TGTGCCAGCAGTTGGGGGACTAGCGGGGCGAGGACCCAGTACTTC CASSWGTSGARTQYF
TRBJ2-1 . TRBD2 TRBV6-5 TGTGCCAGCAGTTACCCGACGGGGAGCGGGGGCAGGGAGCAGTTCTTC CASSYPTGSGGREQFF
TRBJ2-1 . TRBD2 TRBV7-9 TGTGCCAGCAGTCTATCGGCTAGCGGTTACAATGAGCAGTTCTTC CASSLSASGYNEQFF
TRBJ1-5 . . TRBV12-3/TRBV12-4 TGTGCCAGCAGTCGCCCGGGAGGCCAGCCCCAGCATTTT CASSRPGGQPQHF
TRBJ2-2 . . TRBV3-1/TRBV3-2 TGTGCCTCCCGAAGTCCGGGCGGGGAGCTGTTTTTT CASRSPGGELFF
TRBJ2-4 . . TRBV21-1 TGTGCCAGCAGCACCAAAACCAGGAGGGCCCAAAACATTCAGTACTTC CASSTKTRRAQNIQYF
TRBJ1-4 . TRBD1 TRBV18 TGTGCCAGCTCACTCCAGGGACAGAGTAATGAAAAACTGTTTTTT CASSLQGQSNEKLFF
TRBJ1-2 . TRBD1 TRBV4-1 TGCGCCAGCAGCCCGGACAGGGGGCGACACTATGGCTACACCTTC CASSPDRGRHYGYTF
TRBJ2-7 . . TRBV25-1 TGTGCCAGCAGTAGAACAGGCTACGAGCAGTACTTC CASSRTGYEQYF
TRBJ1-4 . . TRBV19 TGTGCCAGTAGTGCCGAGTACAGCGGAGAAAAACTGTTTTTT CASSAEYSGEKLFF
TRBJ1-2 . . TRBV7-2 TGTGCCAGCAGCCCCGCGCGCACAGAATATGGCTACACCTTC CASSPARTEYGYTF
TRBJ1-2 . TRBD1 TRBV7-2 TGTGCCAGCAGCTTAGCACATCAGGGGGCGAGTGGCTACACCTTC CASSLAHQGASGYTF
TRBJ1-4 . TRBD1 TRBV3-1/TRBV3-2 TGTGCCAGCAGCCAAGACTTGGGGACAGCCAACTACGGTGAAAAACTGTTTTTT CASSQDLGTANYGEKLFF